What follows is one T cell receptor beta chain and its context. This receptor's antigen is unknown. Base qualities are not at hand, and no much larger clone is one base apart. Dithiothreitol, EDTA incubations and collagenase D digestion were used to isolate intraepithelial and lamina propria lymphocytes from graft specimens. Bulk TCR-beta sequencing was performed on serial intestinal graft biopsy specimens collected as late as 600 days after transplant. The library was generated by the immunoSEQ multiplex PCR assay. For most patients, genomic DNA was subjected to high-throughput TCR-beta CDR3 sequencing by Adaptive Biotechnologies. The original pipeline was this. Adaptive's ImmunoSEQ software supplied the TCR sequencing data for 18 patients, while MiXCR and VDJtools were used to process a few other patients. CDR3 nucleotide sequences shared between donor and recipient were removed because their origin could not be assigned. Alloreactive clones required at least 2-fold expansion over unstimulated cells and minimum CFSE-low frequency of 0.002% (template counts) or 0.001% (read counts). A clone was considered mappable if detected in the sequenced pre-transplant spleen, lymph node, or MLR CFSE-low populations of the donor or recipient. The cumulative frequency of alloreactive clones was calculated as a percentage of all sequences, weighted by copy number. Not all clones reach the TCRdb copy of this immuneACCESS table, which keeps in-frame sequences only. Checked studies attribute under half of the gap to unresolved V genes and leave the rest unexplained. The DNA gave D and trimming, while V, J and clone size come from that table. For this sample there are about 8,100 clones; about 63% appear just once. About 9% of the sample rests with the top ten.

This entry is derived from a study of graft-versus-host responses after intestinal transplantation (dated by TCRdb to the early 2020s). At the level of the whole study: The transplants that recipients got were multivisceral, liver-intestinal, or isolated intestinal. The cohort enrolled some 23 intestinal transplant recipients, one of whom was a retransplant, and a few patients without pretransplant specimens were excluded. To identify alloreactive clones, pre-transplant mixed lymphocyte reaction products were sequenced and then compared with unstimulated pre-transplant donor and recipient T cells. Every recipient was given anti-thymocyte globulin induction, then maintenance tacrolimus and steroids for approximately 3 years. After intestinal transplantation, graft-versus-host and host-versus-graft alloreactive T cell clones were followed in the graft, circulation and bone marrow using bulk TCR-beta CDR3 sequencing. Rather than being sequenced by the commercial service, samples from a few later patients were sequenced in-house on an Illumina MiSeq and processed with MiXCR. Donor T cell macrochimerism was defined as a peak of at least 4% donor T cells among recipient peripheral blood mononuclear cells.

The V end loses 5 bases and the J end loses 4 bases, and a stretch of 14 bases separates them. The CDR3 runs 14 residues from the cysteine to the phenylalanine. This entry keeps only the CDR3 DNA: 42 bases, framed from base 1. The germline V gene gives CDR1 as SGHAT and CDR2 as FQNNGV. The investigation overall reported the following: GvH clones were detected in recipient bone marrow, and some appeared earlier in ileal mucosa or blood, consistent with an intestinal mucosal origin. High GvH to HvG T cell clonal ratios were observed in the allografts of patients with donor T cell macrochimerism. The conclusions were limited by the relatively low number and heterogeneity of the intestinal transplant patients. Early after transplant, peak levels of circulating GvH clones were found to be associated with declines in HvG clones.

The V and J genes are TRBV11-2 and TRBJ1-2; TRBD1 is a possible D gene, resting on 6 matching bases. This TCR came from a human patient who received an intestinal transplant, so some T cells may come from the graft donor. Material: ileum tissue, obtained approximately 460 days after transplant. The base sequence is TGTGCCAGCAGCCCGTTAGACAGGACCTATGGCTACACCTTC. This gives the protein CASSPLDRTYGYTF. Outside the CDR3, residues come from the reference TRBV11-2 and TRBJ1-2 proteins, so the full variable domain is: EAGVAQSPRYKIIEKRQSVAFWCNPISGHATLYWYQQILGQGPKLLIQFQNNGVVDDSQLPKDRFSAERLKGVDSTLKIQPAKLEDSAVYLCASSPLDRTYGYTFGSGTRLTVV.